The clone carrying this T cell receptor (beta chain) shows up as medium-sized by frequency. This sample stems from a study of T cell clusters in autoimmune cytopenias. TRB amplification used around 270 ng of peripheral blood genomic DNA. TRB rearrangements were amplified by touch-down multiplex PCR with mixed TRB-A/B primers. Reanalyzing the multiplex PCR reads, TCRdb keeps one entry per CDR3 protein, without DNA. The data show thousands of distinct CDR3 sequences, and the top ten clones hold about 22%. Germline loops: CDR1 KGHSH, CDR2 LQKENI. The CDR3 extends over 13 amino acids. These data were also filed under a second study, of T cell repertoires in aging, cancer and after chemotherapy.

The origin of this receptor is a human donor in good health. Sequencing input: peripheral blood. J is TRBJ1-2 and V is TRBV18; TCRdb selects TRBD1, and the lack of DNA leaves this call unchecked. The CDR3 protein is CASSPDRAYGYTF.